Listed here are 9 T cell receptor beta chains from one sample, sequenced in a study of spatial heterogeneity in lung cancer (dated by TCRdb to about 2019). Per the publication, the time point label means: sample taken at primary tumor resection. Library creation used 5' RACE. These reads were obtained on a NextSeq 500. TCRdb took the public reads, trimmed them with fastp at Q25, ran MiXCR for clone calling and kept in-frame beta chains. When rows share a CDR3 protein, they turn into one entry using the most common DNA and genes. This sample lists roughly 48,000 distinct CDR3 sequences; around 5.2% were detected once. Around 10% of the sample goes to the ten largest clones. Here the sequenced sample was PBMCs, taken at surgery. All receptors come from a male donor with early-stage non-small cell lung cancer.

This clonotype came up many times. The chain carries TRBV28 and TRBJ1-5, with D unclear. This CDR3 is built from 12 residues. Trimming left V 6 bases short and J 1 base short, with 4 bases between. The germline V gene has CDR1 MDHEN and CDR2 SYDVKM. The CDR3 DNA reads as TGTGCCAGCAGCCGAAGCAATCAGCCCCAGCATTTT. It encodes CASSRSNQPQHF.

There are many counts of this clonotype. The rearrangement uses TRBV6-1 and TRBJ2-3, with TRBD2 as a possible D gene (6 bases). This CDR3 is built from 15 residues. Germline values: CDR1 MNHNS, CDR2 SASEGT. V was shortened by 4 bases and J by 4 bases, with 15 bases between the two germline ends. In nucleotides, the CDR3 is TGTGCCAGCAGTGTGGGACTCTTGGGCGCAGATACGCAGTATTTT. As protein: CASSVGLLGADTQYF.

This clonotype was seen repeatedly, ten times or more. The chain uses TRBV14 and TRBJ2-5, with 10 bases fitting TRBD2. From germline, CDR1 is SGHDN and CDR2 FVKESK. Germline trimming cut 4 bases from V and 5 bases from J; bases unmatched to any gene: 10. This CDR3 region has 16 residues. CDR3 in DNA: TGTGCCAGCAGCCTGCGAGCGGGAGGGAGACGGGAGACCCAGTACTTC. Amino acid sequence: CASSLRAGGRRETQYF.

The CDR3 sequence is CASTPGLYNTGELFF. CDR3 DNA: TGTGCCAGCACTCCGGGACTCTACAACACCGGGGAGCTGTTTTTT. The chain links TRBV6-1 to TRBJ2-2; a weak D match, TRBD2 (6 bases). In germline, CDR1 is MNHNS, CDR2 SASEGT. V was shortened by 7 bases and J by 2 bases, with 14 bases between the two germline ends. This CDR3 contains 15 residues.

The chain recombines TRBV2 with TRBJ2-1; D unclear. V lost 5 bases, J lost 3 bases, and 2 bases lay in between. The germline V gene has CDR1 SNHLY and CDR2 FYNNEI. The CDR3 length is 11 residues. The CDR3 DNA is TGTGCCAGCAGTAACTACAATGAGCAGTTCTTC. It is translated as CASSNYNEQFF.

The table lists this clonotype with many counts. V is TRBV7-9 and J is TRBJ2-1, with D perhaps matching TRBD1 (6 bases). This CDR3 is built from 15 residues. V shed 3 bases and J shed 5 bases, with 14 bases lying between them. The germline CDR1 and CDR2 sequences are SEHNR and FQNEAQ (reference sequence). The CDR3 DNA follows: TGTGCCAGCAGCTTCAGGGGTGAGAGAAACAATGAGCAGTTCTTC. Its protein is CASSFRGERNNEQFF.

This clonotype was detected many times. The chain is built from TRBV7-8 and TRBJ2-1; tentatively, D is TRBD1 or TRBD2 (6 bases each). The CDR3 spans 14 residues. The V gene lost 3 bases and the J gene lost 4 bases, with 10 bases spanning the gap. The germline CDR1 and CDR2 sequences are SGHVS and FQNEAQ. The CDR3 loop is CASSLRDTYNEQFF. DNA of the CDR3: TGTGCCAGCAGCTTGCGGGACACTTACAATGAGCAGTTCTTC.

This clonotype occurred many times. The chain couples TRBV5-1 to TRBJ2-5, with 10 bases that match TRBD1. Germline-derived CDR1 and CDR2 are SGHRS and YFSETQ. CDR3 length: 14 residues. Unmatched junction bases numbered 4, after V lost 5 bases and J lost 3 bases. CDR3 protein: CASSIGTGEETQYF. The DNA of the CDR3 is TGCGCCAGCAGTATCGGGACAGGGGAAGAGACCCAGTACTTC.

The chain couples TRBV2 to TRBJ1-5; maybe TRBD1 (6 bases). V dropped 4 bases and J dropped 5 bases, with 12 bases sitting between them. The CDR3 is made up of 14 amino acids. Germline values: CDR1 SNHLY, CDR2 FYNNEI. The CDR3 bases are TGTGCCAGCAGTGGGGACATTAATTATCAGCCCCAGCATTTT. It codes for CASSGDINYQPQHF. Using reference TRBV2 and TRBJ1-5 for the parts outside the CDR3, the full variable domain is EPEVTQTPSHQVTQMGQEVILRCVPISNHLYFYWYRQILGQKVEFLVSFYNNEISEKSEIFDDQFSVERPDGSNFTLKIRSTKLEDSAMYFCASSGDINYQPQHFGDGTRLSIL.